Each of the 26 T cell receptor beta chains below was sequenced from the same sample in a study of T cell repertoires in cytomegalovirus infection. TCRdb ran MiXCR on the reads and lists one entry per CDR3 protein. Of more than 150,000 distinct CDR3 sequences in the sample, roughly a quarter were seen once. Sample: PBMCs. The receptors stem from a human donor in good health (CMV status not recorded). Some clones in this sample may be carry-over from other donors' samples.

In this sample, this clonotype turned up many times. This chain connects TRBV7-2 to TRBJ2-3, with a possible D match to TRBD2 (7 bases). This CDR3 is 14 amino acids long. Germline values: CDR1 SGHTA, CDR2 FQGNSA. The germline V and J ends were trimmed by 5 bases and 1 base, with 10 bases remaining between them. In nucleotides, the CDR3 is TGTGCCAGCAGCCCGGGGGGCGGCACAGATACGCAGTATTTT. This translates into CASSPGGGTDTQYF.

Many counts were recorded for this clonotype. The chain carries TRBV7-2 and TRBJ2-2; no definite D call. CDR1 and CDR2 (germline): SGHTA, FQGNSA. V was cut by 1 base and J by 4 bases, with 7 bases left in between. CDR3 length equals 14 residues. Here the CDR3 DNA reads TGTGCCAGCAGCTTAGTTCAGGTCACCGGGGAGCTGTTTTTT. Protein product: CASSLVQVTGELFF.

The chain links TRBV12-3 or TRBV12-4 to TRBJ2-1; tentatively, D is TRBD1 or TRBD2 (5 bases each). V lost 8 bases to trimming and J lost 7 bases, with 18 bases between them. CDR3 size: 14 residues. The CDR3 coding sequence is TGTGCCAGCGAAATCGGGGACCCCGGGAATGAGCAGTTCTTC. It translates to CASEIGDPGNEQFF.

The V call is TRBV10-3, the J call TRBJ2-7; 7 bases agree with TRBD1. The CDR3 covers 14 residues. The junction had 5 bases not matched to a gene; V was cut back by 6 bases and J by 0 bases. Germline lookup yields CDR1 ENHRY and CDR2 SYGVKD. The CDR3 coding sequence is TGTGCCATCAGACCTCGGGACAGCTCCTACGAGCAGTACTTC. Amino acids: CAIRPRDSSYEQYF.

The rearrangement joins TRBV29-1 to TRBJ2-2, with TRBD1 identical over 7 bases. With 4 bases clipped from V and 1 base from J, the junction kept 0 bases outside the gene matches. Germline V gene sequence: CDR1 SQVTM, CDR2 ANQGSEA. This CDR3 contains 13 residues. CDR3 sequence reads: CSVGTGNTGELFF. DNA of the CDR3: TGCAGCGTTGGGACAGGGAACACCGGGGAGCTGTTTTTT.

This clonotype has at least ten counts. This sequence joins TRBV7-9 and TRBJ1-2; 9 bases agree with TRBD1. V was clipped by 0 bases and J by 3 bases; unmatched bases: 5. Germline CDR1 SEHNR, CDR2 FQNEAQ (reference sequence). This CDR3 contains 16 residues. The CDR3 DNA sequence: TGTGCCAGCAGCTTAGCTCACCGGGACAGGGACTATGGCTACACCTTC. Translation gives CASSLAHRDRDYGYTF.

The chain joins TRBV12-5 to TRBJ2-7; TRBD2 might be the D (6 bases). The CDR3 length is 14 residues. Germline V gene data show CDR1 as LGHNT and CDR2 as FRNRAP. V lost 3 bases and J 3 bases, leaving 12 bases between the germline ends. In DNA, the CDR3 is TGTGCTAGTGGTTTCACAGGAGGGTTCTACGAGCAGTACTTC. The encoded protein is CASGFTGGFYEQYF.

The V call is TRBV6-2 or TRBV6-3, the J call TRBJ2-5; D is unclear. V was pared by 6 bases and J by 0 bases, with 20 bases between. Germline V lookup: CDR1 MNHEY, CDR2 SVGEGT. There are 17 residues in the CDR3. This CDR3 reads CASRPTLSARYQETQYF. CDR3 coding DNA: TGTGCCAGCAGGCCTACATTAAGTGCTAGGTACCAAGAGACCCAGTACTTC.

This clonotype was seen only a few times. The V gene is TRBV12-3 or TRBV12-4, the J gene TRBJ2-1; 12 nucleotides agree with TRBD2. The CDR3 is 17 residues long. V lost 3 bases and J lost 7; bases outside the gene matches: 10. CDR3 nucleotides: TGTGCCAGCAGTTTCCTCGGGACTAGCGGGTTGTTTAATGAGCAGTTCTTC. This codes for CASSFLGTSGLFNEQFF.

This chain uses TRBV9 with TRBJ2-3, with 10 bases aligning to TRBD1. The CDR3 covers 18 residues. CDR1 is SGDLS and CDR2 is YYNGEE in the germline V gene. V trimming: 3 bases; J trimming: 3 bases; junction bases outside the gene matches: 13. In DNA form, the CDR3 reads TGTGCCAGCAGCGAAGGAACAATTCCGGGACAGGGGACAGATACGCAGTATTTT. It is translated as CASSEGTIPGQGTDTQYF.

J is TRBJ2-2 and V is TRBV5-6, with D hard to call. This CDR3 is built from 13 residues. CDR1 is SGHDT, CDR2 YYEEEE, per germline. Trimming pared 1 base from V and 6 bases from J, leaving 7 bases between. CDR3 region: CASSLRFSGELFF. The CDR3 DNA reads TGTGCCAGCAGCTTGCGGTTTTCCGGGGAGCTGTTTTTT.

This clonotype was found a few times. The chain combines TRBV7-2 with TRBJ2-7, with D unresolved. The ends were cut back, 4 bases at V and 12 bases at J, with 19 bases in the middle. The CDR3 totals 13 residues. CDR1 SGHTA and CDR2 FQGNSA come from the germline V gene. The CDR3 spells CASSSRVTSRGYF. The CDR3 bases are TGTGCCAGCAGCTCCCGCGTTACGAGCCGCGGGTACTTC.

Turning to this clonotype: Just one base apart from a much larger clone, this may be a read error. The chain uses TRBV7-8 and TRBJ2-2; a possible D gene is TRBD1 (5 bases). The CDR3 sequence is 15 residues long. Trimming pared 6 bases from V and 3 bases from J, leaving 14 bases between. Germline V CDR1 and CDR2: SGHVS, FQNEAQ. In DNA form, the CDR3 reads TGTGCCAGCAGACGTACAAGGGGCGACACCGGGGAGCTGTTTTTT. Translation gives CASRRTRGDTGELFF.

The sample holds many counts of this clonotype. The genes are TRBV6-6 and TRBJ2-5; D gene unclear. The CDR3 runs 13 residues. Germline CDR1 reads MNHNY; CDR2 reads SVGAGI (reference sequence). V lost 7 bases and J lost 5, with 14 bases in between. The CDR3 loop is CASTLGLRETQYF. The CDR3 DNA reads TGTGCCAGCACCCTGGGCCTTCGGGAGACCCAGTACTTC.

This clonotype was seen more than once but under ten times. The chain uses TRBV7-8 and TRBJ2-2; 8 bases agree with TRBD2. The J segment lost 5 bases and the V segment lost 5 bases, leaving 7 bases of the junction unmatched. The CDR3 has 15 amino acids. CDR1 SGHVS and CDR2 FQNEAQ come from the germline V gene. The DNA of the CDR3 is TGTGCCAGCAGCAGGTCGGGGGGGCGAACCGGGGAGCTGTTTTTT. Translation gives CASSRSGGRTGELFF.

The rearrangement links TRBV15 to TRBJ2-1, with 8 bases identical to TRBD2. The CDR3 contains 14 residues. After removal of 5 bases from V and 7 bases from J, the junction contained 7 bases not matched to a gene. Germline assignment: CDR1 LNHNV and CDR2 YYDKDF (reference sequence). The CDR3 DNA reads TGTGCCACCAGCCGCGGGGGGTTGGGGAATGAGCAGTTCTTC. Protein product: CATSRGGLGNEQFF.

This clonotype has ten or more counts. The V call is TRBV7-6, the J call TRBJ1-1; D uncertain. This CDR3 has 15 amino acids. The germline V gene has CDR1 SGHVS and CDR2 FNYEAQ. V was pared by 2 bases and J by 3 bases, with 13 bases between. The CDR3 protein is CASSLIRGDYTEAFF. The CDR3 DNA reads TGTGCCAGCAGCTTAATACGGGGAGACTACACTGAAGCTTTCTTT. The full variable domain, with the rest looked up from reference TRBV7-6 and TRBJ1-1, is GAGVSQSPRYKVTKRGQDVALRCDPISGHVSLYWYRQALGQGPEFLTYFNYEAQQDKSGLPNDRFSAERPEGSISTLTIQRTEQRDSAMYRCASSLIRGDYTEAFFGQGTRLTVV.

This clonotype was seen ten or more times. The V call is TRBV12-3 or TRBV12-4, the J call TRBJ2-2; a possible D gene is TRBD1 (6 bases). V was pared by 7 bases and J by 2 bases, with 11 bases between. The CDR3 is 14 amino acids. CDR3 DNA: TGTGCCAGCACCCCAGGGGTCAACACCGGGGAGCTGTTTTTT. This codes for CASTPGVNTGELFF.

This clonotype showed up just a few times. The chain has TRBV11-2 and TRBJ2-3, with 7 bases matching TRBD1. CDR1 is SGHAT, CDR2 FQNNGV, per germline. J gave up 2 bases and V 5 bases, and 7 bases lay outside the gene matches. The CDR3 is made up of 15 amino acids. The DNA for the CDR3 is TGTGCCAGCAGCCCCCCGACAGGGAACACAGATACGCAGTATTTT. Its translation is CASSPPTGNTDTQYF. The complete variable domain, with remaining parts taken from reference TRBV11-2 and TRBJ2-3, reads EAGVAQSPRYKIIEKRQSVAFWCNPISGHATLYWYQQILGQGPKLLIQFQNNGVVDDSQLPKDRFSAERLKGVDSTLKIQPAKLEDSAVYLCASSPPTGNTDTQYFGPGTRLTVL.

V and J are TRBV6-1 and TRBJ2-7; the D gene could be TRBD1 or TRBD2 (5 bases each). The CDR3 runs 15 residues. Trimming removed 7 bases at V and 3 bases at J, with 19 bases between. Germline V gives CDR1 MNHNS, CDR2 SASEGT. The chain's CDR3 is CASTPSPGAGYEQYF. CDR3 nucleotide sequence: TGTGCCAGCACCCCCTCCCCCGGGGCGGGCTACGAGCAGTACTTC.

This CDR3 is CASSRVGSRTDTQYF. CDR3 sequence (DNA): TGTGCCAGCAGCCGCGTCGGGAGCCGCACAGATACGCAGTATTTT. This chain links TRBV6-5 with TRBJ2-3; TRBD2 is a possible D gene (6 bases). V was clipped by 6 bases and J by 1 base, with 14 bases between them. The V gene's germline CDR1 is MNHEY and CDR2 SVGAGI. This CDR3 is built from 15 residues.

In the case of this clonotype: This may be a read error: a much more frequent sequence differs by one nucleotide. The rearrangement joins TRBV7-2 to TRBJ1-2; D is ambiguous. V lost 1 base and J 7 bases, leaving 13 bases between the germline ends. CDR3 length: 14 residues. The germline CDR1 and CDR2 sequences are SGHTA and FQGNSA. In nucleotides, the CDR3 is TGTGCCAGCAGCTTAGAATTGGAATTGAGTGGCTACACCTTC. Translating gives CASSLELELSGYTF.

This clonotype is labeled as medium-sized. The genes are TRBV7-8 and TRBJ2-4; D gene uncertain. V was shortened by 3 bases and J by 4 bases, with 7 bases between the two germline ends. Germline lookup yields CDR1 SGHVS and CDR2 FQNEAQ. There are 13 residues in the CDR3. The CDR3 nucleotides read TGTGCCAGCAGCTTGGCCAGAAAAAACATTCAGTACTTC. Translation gives CASSLARKNIQYF.

Worth noting for this clonotype: Compared with germline, one end of the junction differs, possibly owing to a read error. The CDR3 region is CASSLSGEGKTQYF. CDR3 in DNA: TGTGCTAGCAGCTTAAGTGGGGAAGGGAAGACCCAGTACTTC. J is TRBJ2-5 and V is TRBV7-7, with D uncertain. This CDR3 is built from 14 residues. Germline-derived CDR1 and CDR2 are SSHAT and FNYEAQ (reference sequence).

In the case of this clonotype: This clone may be a read error of a much larger clone one base away. This chain uses TRBV28 with TRBJ2-3; 7 positions match TRBD1. Germline CDR1 is MDHEN and CDR2 is SYDVKM. The CDR3 contains 15 residues. The CDR3 DNA follows: TGTACCAGCAGTAAAAGACAGGGTTTGCCAGATACGCAGTATTTT. This codes for CTSSKRQGLPDTQYF.

The chain employs TRBV6-2 or TRBV6-3 and TRBJ2-2, with D possibly matching TRBD1 (6 bases). The V end lost 8 bases, the J end lost 7 bases, and 11 bases lay between the germline ends. This CDR3 comprises 12 residues. The germline CDR1 and CDR2 sequences are MNHEY and SVGEGT. The CDR3 region is CASAPDSGELFF. Here the CDR3 DNA reads TGTGCCAGCGCCCCGGACAGCGGGGAGCTGTTTTTT.